Each of the 2 T cell receptor beta chains below was sequenced from the same sample in a study of blood T cell repertoires in COVID-19. The assay was immunoSEQ multiplex PCR, and TCRdb's table has in-frame clones only and misses some. The data show around 480,000 clones, about nine tenths seen once. Sequencing used PBMCs or T cells enriched from blood (not recorded which). Every receptor here comes from a woman under 30 who had recovered from COVID-19.

V is TRBV7-9 and J is TRBJ1-1; the match to TRBD1 covers 7 bases. The CDR3 is 15 amino acids. The V gene's germline CDR1 is SEHNR and CDR2 FQNEAQ (reference sequence). With V trimmed by 5 bases and J by 1 base, 7 bases remained unmatched. CDR3 nucleotide sequence: TGTGCCAGCAGCCCACCGACAGGGACGAACACTGAAGCTTTCTTT. Encoded protein: CASSPPTGTNTEAFF.

The chain joins TRBV10-2 to TRBJ1-2; 7 bases map to TRBD1. In germline, CDR1 is WSHSY, CDR2 SAAADI. CDR3 length: 13 amino acids. With V trimmed by 8 bases and J by 8 bases, 11 bases remained unmatched. The CDR3 loop is CASVFNRGGGYTF. The CDR3 DNA sequence: TGCGCCAGCGTATTCAACAGGGGAGGAGGCTACACCTTC.